One sample yielded the 27 T cell receptor beta chains listed below, sequenced in a study of regulatory T cells in long-lasting Graves disease. Both iRepertoire HTBI primers and Arm-PCR of CDR3 regions were used to build the TCR beta libraries. TCRdb ran MiXCR on the multiplex PCR reads and lists one entry per CDR3 protein. The sample includes 350,000 to 450,000 distinct CDR3 sequences, 20% to 25% of them seen just once. Stated time point: persistent/refractory GD, antithyroid drugs over 5 years with positive TRAb. The TCR library was made from RNA extracted from PBMCs. Sequenced material: peripheral blood mononuclear cells (PBMCs), taken when the disease was refractory, from a patient treated with antithyroid drugs. These receptors all stem from a female donor with Graves disease.

This clonotype was seen more than once but under ten times. This chain connects TRBV12-3 or TRBV12-4 to TRBJ1-1; D possibly corresponds to TRBD1 (6 bases). This CDR3 comprises 13 residues. V lost 6 bases and J lost 7, with 15 bases in between. CDR3 protein: CASSHLQGYEAFF. The CDR3 coding sequence is TGTGCCAGCAGCCACCTCCAGGGGTATGAAGCTTTCTTT.

V usage is TRBV6-1 and J usage is TRBJ2-7; 11 bases map to TRBD2. The CDR3 loop spans 14 amino acids. The trim removed 7 bases at V and 3 bases at J, leaving 5 bases unmatched. Germline loops: CDR1 MNHNS, CDR2 SASEGT. The DNA of the CDR3 is TGTGCCAGCAAGACAACTAGCGGGAGCTACGAGCAGTACTTC. Residues: CASKTTSGSYEQYF.

The J gene is TRBJ1-3, the V gene TRBV7-4; unclear D gene. Trimming pared 2 bases from V and 0 bases from J, leaving 11 bases between. This CDR3 is built from 16 residues. Germline CDR1 reads SGHVT; CDR2 reads SQSDAQ. The CDR3 loop reads CASSLRPQSSGNTIYF. As DNA, the CDR3 is TGTGCCAGCAGCTTAAGGCCGCAGAGCTCTGGAAACACCATATATTTT.

This clonotype was observed a handful of times. The chain employs TRBV9 and TRBJ1-6; TRBD1 matches 8 bases. This CDR3 comprises 15 residues. J was trimmed by 7 bases and V by 0 bases; bases with no gene match: 3. From germline, CDR1 is SGDLS and CDR2 YYNGEE. The CDR3 reads CASSVVGQGNSPLHF. The CDR3 bases are TGTGCCAGCAGCGTAGTCGGACAGGGAAATTCACCCCTCCACTTT.

This clonotype was found a few times. V gene TRBV6-5 combines with J gene TRBJ2-6; 10 bases are shared with TRBD1. Germline V gene data show CDR1 as MNHEY and CDR2 as SVGAGI. The trim removed 2 bases at V and 3 bases at J, leaving 7 bases unmatched. The CDR3 runs to 18 residues. The CDR3 protein is CASSYGGTGVGGANVLTF. CDR3 DNA sequence: TGTGCCAGCAGTTACGGCGGGACAGGGGTCGGTGGGGCCAACGTCCTGACTTTC.

This clonotype appeared many times. The rearrangement joins TRBV11-2 to TRBJ2-5; a possible D gene is TRBD2 (6 bases). There are 15 residues in the CDR3. V lost 5 bases to trimming and J lost 3 bases, with 16 bases between them. Per germline, CDR1 SGHAT and CDR2 FQNNGV. The DNA for the CDR3 is TGTGCCAGCAGCCCCTCCGGGTGGGAGGAAGAGACCCAGTACTTC. This codes for CASSPSGWEEETQYF.

This clonotype was found many times. CDR3 bases: TGTGCCAGCAGCCCGGACAGGGTTGGCAATCAGCCCCAGCATTTT. It encodes CASSPDRVGNQPQHF. This chain joins TRBV7-2 and TRBJ1-5; 8 nucleotides line up with TRBD1. Losses at the gene ends were 5 bases for V and 2 bases for J; bases not matched to a gene: 5. The V gene's germline CDR1 is SGHTA and CDR2 FQGNSA. The CDR3 runs 15 residues.

There are a few counts of this clonotype. The chain carries TRBV12-3 or TRBV12-4 and TRBJ2-5; D perhaps matches TRBD1 (8 bases). This CDR3 spans 14 amino acids. The germline V and J ends were trimmed by 3 bases and 9 bases, with 17 bases remaining between them. CDR3 nucleotide sequence: TGTGCCAGCAGTTTCCAGGGGGCGCGGGGGCCCCAGTACTTC. Amino acids: CASSFQGARGPQYF.

This clonotype was picked up one time. This may arise from a read error, as a much more abundant clone is one base away. The chain couples TRBV9 to TRBJ1-3; D is unclear. Per germline, CDR1 SGDLS and CDR2 YYNGEE. V was pared by 5 bases and J by 0 bases, with 6 bases between. The CDR3 is 13 amino acids. In DNA, the CDR3 is TGTGCCAGCAGTACCAACTCTGGAAACACCATATATTTT. It yields the protein CASSTNSGNTIYF.

V is TRBV29-1 and J is TRBJ2-7, with D uncertain. Germline-derived CDR1 and CDR2 are SQVTM and ANQGSEA. This CDR3 spans 13 amino acids. V was cut by 0 bases and J by 3 bases, with 9 bases left in between. CDR3 loop: CSVEDRVGYEQYF. CDR3 nucleotide sequence: TGCAGCGTTGAAGATCGCGTAGGCTACGAGCAGTACTTC.

This clonotype was seen many times. The chain employs TRBV20-1 and TRBJ1-2; 8 bases map to TRBD1. The CDR3 covers 13 residues. CDR1 is DFQATT and CDR2 is SNEGSKA in the germline V gene (reference sequence). The ends lost 4 bases at V and 4 bases at J; junction bases unmatched: 5. Here the CDR3 reads CSAKVTGGYGYTF. CDR3 nucleotides: TGCAGTGCTAAAGTCACAGGGGGCTATGGCTACACCTTC.

This clonotype has ten or more counts. CDR3 sequence reads: CASSPAPAYEQYF. CDR3 nucleotides: TGTGCCAGCTCACCTGCGCCGGCCTACGAGCAGTACTTC. The V call is TRBV18, the J call TRBJ2-7; no firm D call. Germline lookup yields CDR1 KGHSH and CDR2 LQKENI. V was shortened by 3 bases and J by 2 bases, with 8 bases between the two germline ends. The CDR3 is 13 amino acids.

This clonotype has at least ten counts. CDR3 loop: CASSPIAGSSYEQYF. The CDR3 DNA reads as TGTGCCAGCAGCCCTATAGCGGGAAGCTCCTACGAGCAGTACTTC. This sequence joins TRBV7-2 and TRBJ2-7; 8 nucleotides agree with TRBD2. Germline CDR1 and CDR2: SGHTA and FQGNSA. V shed 5 bases and J 0 bases; nucleotides not matched to a gene: 6. The CDR3 length is 15 residues.

This clonotype was detected ten times or more. V gene TRBV12-5 combines with J gene TRBJ1-2; TRBD1 matches 10 bases. Germline values: CDR1 LGHNT, CDR2 FRNRAP. The J segment lost 4 bases and the V segment lost 6 bases, leaving 11 bases of the junction unmatched. The CDR3 totals 16 residues. The CDR3 region is CASGIPGQGSGYGYTF. CDR3 bases: TGTGCTAGTGGAATTCCGGGACAGGGGAGCGGCTATGGCTACACCTTC.

This clonotype was recorded many times. The rearrangement joins TRBV6-2 or TRBV6-3 to TRBJ1-1; D gene unclear. V shed 5 bases and J shed 4 bases, with 14 bases lying between them. Germline values: CDR1 MNHEY, CDR2 SVGEGT. The CDR3 length is 14 residues. CDR3: CASSPGHVGTEAFF. CDR3 nucleotide sequence: TGTGCCAGCAGTCCCGGGCACGTTGGCACTGAAGCTTTCTTT.

The chain uses TRBV14 and TRBJ2-2, with D tentatively TRBD2 (6 bases). With 1 base removed from V and 4 bases from J, the gap between germline ends came to 13 bases. Per the germline V gene, CDR1 is SGHDN and CDR2 is FVKESK. The CDR3 is made up of 16 amino acids. The CDR3 is CASSQGGTSITGELFF. The CDR3 DNA is TGTGCCAGCAGCCAAGGAGGGACTTCCATCACCGGGGAGCTGTTTTTT. The full variable domain, rest sourced from reference TRBV14 and TRBJ2-2, is EAGVTQFPSHSVIEKGQTVTLRCDPISGHDNLYWYRRVMGKEIKFLLHFVKESKQDESGMPNNRFLAERTGGTYSTLKVQPAELEDSGVYFCASSQGGTSITGELFFGEGSRLTVL.

The chain couples TRBV25-1 to TRBJ1-5; 10 bases align to TRBD1. The germline CDR1 and CDR2 sequences are MGHDK and SYGVNS. V lost 8 bases, J lost 2 bases, and 3 bases stayed unmatched. The CDR3 is 14 amino acids. In DNA, the CDR3 is TGTGCCAGCGCCGGGACAGGGGGCAATCAGCCCCAGCATTTT. This gives the protein CASAGTGGNQPQHF.

This clonotype was detected ten times or more. The rearrangement uses TRBV7-2 and TRBJ1-1; 7 nucleotides match TRBD1. This CDR3 has 13 residues. Trimming took 4 bases from V and 10 from J; bases not matched to a gene: 9. The V gene's germline CDR1 is SGHTA and CDR2 FQGNSA. The chain's CDR3 is CASSSTWDRGAFF. For the CDR3, the DNA is TGTGCCAGCAGCTCTACTTGGGACAGAGGAGCTTTCTTT.

The sample holds many counts of this clonotype. V and J are TRBV15 and TRBJ2-7; a possible D gene is TRBD2 (6 bases). Looked up from germline, CDR1 is LNHNV and CDR2 is YYDKDF (reference sequence). Deletions cut 0 bases from V and 3 bases from J, with 18 bases between. CDR3 length: 17 residues. CDR3 residues: CATSRERNIAEGYEQYF. For the CDR3, the DNA is TGTGCCACCAGCAGAGAGAGGAACATAGCGGAGGGCTACGAGCAGTACTTC.

The CDR3 loop reads CAPQRWLTFNPTDTQYF. DNA for the CDR3: TGTGCCCCGCAACGGTGGCTAACCTTCAACCCCACAGATACGCAGTATTTT. The genes are TRBV15 and TRBJ2-3; D is ambiguous. CDR1 and CDR2 from the germline V gene are LNHNV and YYDKDF (reference sequence). The CDR3 loop spans 17 amino acids. Trimming took 11 bases from V and 2 from J, leaving 26 bases between them.

This clonotype has a handful of counts. The rearrangement uses TRBV29-1 and TRBJ1-1; the D is unclear. Per germline, CDR1 SQVTM and CDR2 ANQGSEA. The CDR3 contains 12 residues. The V end lost 4 bases, the J end lost 4 bases, and 10 bases lay between the germline ends. The CDR3 loop reads CSVAWGITEAFF. CDR3 in DNA: TGCAGCGTTGCCTGGGGAATCACTGAAGCTTTCTTT.

This clonotype was detected only a few times. The J gene is TRBJ1-1, the V gene TRBV7-2, with a tentative D call TRBD1 (6 bases). Germline V gene lookup returns CDR1 SGHTA and CDR2 FQGNSA. V lost 4 bases to trimming and J lost 8 bases, with 14 bases between them. CDR3 length: 13 residues. The CDR3 region is CASSWGGGREAFF. CDR3 in DNA: TGTGCCAGCAGCTGGGGCGGGGGGCGGGAAGCTTTCTTT.

At least ten counts were recorded for this clonotype. The V gene is TRBV7-6, the J gene TRBJ2-7; no firm D call. The CDR3 totals 13 residues. Deletions cut 5 bases from V and 4 bases from J, with 12 bases between. Germline CDR1 SGHVS, CDR2 FNYEAQ. Here the CDR3 reads CASSVSAQYEQYF. The CDR3 nucleotides read TGTGCCAGCAGCGTTAGTGCACAATACGAGCAGTACTTC.

As to this clonotype: This may be a read error: a much more frequent sequence differs by one nucleotide. The chain uses TRBV7-2 and TRBJ2-4, with a possible D match to TRBD2 (5 bases). The CDR3 runs 16 residues. CDR1 and CDR2 (germline): SGHTA, FQGNSA. Deletions cut 2 bases from V and 5 bases from J, with 16 bases between. The CDR3 protein is CASSLRIRTEENIQYF. The CDR3 DNA is TGTGCCAGCAGCTTAAGGATCCGGACGGAGGAAAACATTCAGTACTTC.

This chain joins TRBV5-1 and TRBJ2-2; D gene uncertain. Per the germline V gene, CDR1 is SGHRS and CDR2 is YFSETQ. The CDR3 spans 13 residues. Trimming stripped 0 bases from V and 6 bases from J, with 6 bases between. The CDR3 DNA reads TGCGCCAGCAGCTTGGATTTCCCCGGGGAGCTGTTTTTT. It yields the protein CASSLDFPGELFF.

The chain couples TRBV2 to TRBJ1-1; D is possibly TRBD1 (6 bases). V lost 0 bases and J 6 bases, leaving 17 bases between the germline ends. The CDR3 runs to 16 residues. CDR1 and CDR2 (germline): SNHLY, FYNNEI. In DNA, the CDR3 is TGTGCCAGCAGTGAAGCTATAACAGGGCTTTGGGCTGAAGCTTTCTTT. It yields the protein CASSEAITGLWAEAFF.

This clonotype appeared many times. This sequence joins TRBV2 and TRBJ2-5, with a tentative D call TRBD2 (6 bases). Looked up from germline, CDR1 is SNHLY and CDR2 is FYNNEI. Trimming removed 3 bases at V and 2 bases at J, with 10 bases between. CDR3 length equals 14 residues. DNA of the CDR3: TGTGCCAGCAGTGACTCTAGCGCACAAGAGACCCAGTACTTC. Translation: CASSDSSAQETQYF.